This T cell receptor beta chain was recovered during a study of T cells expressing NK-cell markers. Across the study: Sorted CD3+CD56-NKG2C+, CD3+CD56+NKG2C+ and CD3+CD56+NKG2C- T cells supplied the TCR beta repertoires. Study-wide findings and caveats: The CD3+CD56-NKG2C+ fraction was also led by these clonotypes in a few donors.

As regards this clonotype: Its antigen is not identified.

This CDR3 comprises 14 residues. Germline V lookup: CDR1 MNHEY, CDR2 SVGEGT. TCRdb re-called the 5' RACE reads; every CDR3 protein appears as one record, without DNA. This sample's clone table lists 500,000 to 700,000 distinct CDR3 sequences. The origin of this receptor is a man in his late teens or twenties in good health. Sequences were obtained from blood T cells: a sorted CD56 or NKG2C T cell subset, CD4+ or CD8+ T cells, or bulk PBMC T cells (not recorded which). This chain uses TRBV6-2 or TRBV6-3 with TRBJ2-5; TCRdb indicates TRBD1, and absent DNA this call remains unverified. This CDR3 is CASNKGRAQETQYF.